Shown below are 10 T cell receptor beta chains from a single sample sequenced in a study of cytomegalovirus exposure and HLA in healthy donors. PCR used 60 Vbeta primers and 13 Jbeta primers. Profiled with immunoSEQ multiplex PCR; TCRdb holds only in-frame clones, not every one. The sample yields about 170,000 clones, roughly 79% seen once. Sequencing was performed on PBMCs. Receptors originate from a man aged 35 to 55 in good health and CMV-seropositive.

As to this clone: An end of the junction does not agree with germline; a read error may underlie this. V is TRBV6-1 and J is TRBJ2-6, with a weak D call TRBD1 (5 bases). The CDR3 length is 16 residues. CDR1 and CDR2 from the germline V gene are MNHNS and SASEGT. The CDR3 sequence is CASSAPVGAGANGLTF. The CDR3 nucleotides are TGTGCCAGCAGTGCGCCCGTGGGCGCTGGGGCCAACGGCCTGACTTTC.

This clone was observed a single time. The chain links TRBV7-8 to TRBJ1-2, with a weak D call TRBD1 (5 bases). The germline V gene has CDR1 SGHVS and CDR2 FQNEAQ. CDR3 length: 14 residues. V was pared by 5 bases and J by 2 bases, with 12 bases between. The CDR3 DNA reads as TGTGCCAGCAGCCCTGGTCCAGGGAACTATGGCTACACCTTC. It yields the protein CASSPGPGNYGYTF.

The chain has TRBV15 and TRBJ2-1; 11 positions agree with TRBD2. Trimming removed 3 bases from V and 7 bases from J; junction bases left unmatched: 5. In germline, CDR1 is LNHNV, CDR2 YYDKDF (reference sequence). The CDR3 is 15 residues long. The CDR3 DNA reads TGTGCCACCAGCAGGACTAGCGGGACGGAAAATGAGCAGTTCTTC. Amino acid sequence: CATSRTSGTENEQFF. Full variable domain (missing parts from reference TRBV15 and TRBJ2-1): DAMVIQNPRYQVTQFGKPVTLSCSQTLNHNVMYWYQQKSSQAPKLLFHYYDKDFNNEADTPDNFQSRRPNTSFCFLDIRSPGLGDTAMYLCATSRTSGTENEQFFGPGTRLTVL.

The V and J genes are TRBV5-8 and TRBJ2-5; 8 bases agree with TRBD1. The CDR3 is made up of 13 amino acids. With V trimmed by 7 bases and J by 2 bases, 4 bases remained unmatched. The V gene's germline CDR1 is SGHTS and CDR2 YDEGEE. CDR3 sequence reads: CASSGTGQETQYF. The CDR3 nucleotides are TGTGCCAGCTCCGGGACAGGTCAAGAGACCCAGTACTTC.

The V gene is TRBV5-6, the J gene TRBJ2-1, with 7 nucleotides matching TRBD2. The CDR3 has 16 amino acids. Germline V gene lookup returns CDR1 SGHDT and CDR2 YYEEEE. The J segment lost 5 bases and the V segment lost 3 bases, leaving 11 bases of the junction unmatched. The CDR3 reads CASSSLGGSLNNEQFF. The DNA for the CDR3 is TGTGCCAGCAGCTCGCTTGGCGGGAGTCTCAACAATGAGCAGTTCTTC. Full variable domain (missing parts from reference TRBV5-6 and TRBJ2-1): DAGVTQSPTHLIKTRGQQVTLRCSPKSGHDTVSWYQQALGQGPQFIFQYYEEEERQRGNFPDRFSGHQFPNYSSELNVNALLLGDSALYLCASSSLGGSLNNEQFFGPGTRLTVL.

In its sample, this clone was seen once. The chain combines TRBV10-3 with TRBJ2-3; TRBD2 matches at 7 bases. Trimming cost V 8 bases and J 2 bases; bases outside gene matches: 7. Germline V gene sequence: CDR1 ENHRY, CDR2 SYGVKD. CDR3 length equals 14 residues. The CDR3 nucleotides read TGTGCCATCCAGCGGGATAGAGCCACAGATACGCAGTATTTT. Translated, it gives CAIQRDRATDTQYF.

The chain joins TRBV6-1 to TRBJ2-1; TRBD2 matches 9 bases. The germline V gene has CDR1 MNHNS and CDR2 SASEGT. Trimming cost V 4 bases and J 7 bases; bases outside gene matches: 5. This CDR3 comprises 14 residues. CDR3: CASSVLAGPNEQFF. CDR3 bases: TGTGCCAGCAGTGTACTAGCGGGCCCTAATGAGCAGTTCTTC.

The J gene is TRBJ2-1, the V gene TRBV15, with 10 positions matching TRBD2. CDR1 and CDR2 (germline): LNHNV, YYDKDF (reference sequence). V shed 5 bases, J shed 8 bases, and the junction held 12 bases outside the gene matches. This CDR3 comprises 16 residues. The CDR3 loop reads CATSLRLAGERDEQFF. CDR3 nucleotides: TGTGCCACCAGCCTTAGACTAGCGGGTGAAAGGGATGAGCAGTTCTTC.

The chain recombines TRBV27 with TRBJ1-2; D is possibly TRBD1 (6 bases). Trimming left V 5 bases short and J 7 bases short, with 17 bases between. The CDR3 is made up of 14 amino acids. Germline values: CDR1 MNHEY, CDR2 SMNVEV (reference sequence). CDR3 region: CASSGMTGGRGYTF. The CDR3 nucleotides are TGTGCCAGCAGTGGTATGACAGGAGGCCGTGGCTACACCTTC.

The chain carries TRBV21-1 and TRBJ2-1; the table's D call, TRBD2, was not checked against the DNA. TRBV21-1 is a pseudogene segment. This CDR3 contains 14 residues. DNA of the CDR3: TGTGCCAGCAGCAAGCTAGCGGCGAACAATGAGCAGTTCTTC. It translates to CASSKLAANNEQFF.